This TCR beta chain was observed in a study of cytomegalovirus exposure and HLA in healthy donors. Study summary: From HLA-typed donors, an early data release held roughly 89 million unique TCRs. Findings and caveats of the study: Diagnosis of cytomegalovirus status made by the classifier reportedly showed high specificity and sensitivity. A later analysis linked a missense DCLRE1C variant to TCR beta V- and J-gene trimming. The study labeled 150 or so TCR beta chains cytomegalovirus-associated.

PCR was performed using 60 Vbeta and 13 Jbeta primers. Measured with immunoSEQ multiplex PCR; TCRdb has only the in-frame clones, and not every one. The data show roughly 120,000 clones, around two thirds seen once. A note on this clone: Its antigen is undetermined. The same CDR3 also results from other DNA sequences found in this sample.

This CDR3 contains 13 residues. Germline V gene lookup returns CDR1 SGHRS and CDR2 YFSETQ. V was shortened by 0 bases and J by 3 bases, with 7 bases between the two germline ends. The sample taken for sequencing was PBMCs. The clonotype was recovered from a man aged 55 to 70 in good health and CMV-seropositive. The chain carries TRBV5-1 and TRBJ2-7, with D possibly TRBD1 on 6 matching bases. CDR3 protein: CASSLGTVYEQYF. Written as DNA, the CDR3 is TGCGCCAGCAGCTTGGGGACAGTCTACGAGCAGTACTTC.